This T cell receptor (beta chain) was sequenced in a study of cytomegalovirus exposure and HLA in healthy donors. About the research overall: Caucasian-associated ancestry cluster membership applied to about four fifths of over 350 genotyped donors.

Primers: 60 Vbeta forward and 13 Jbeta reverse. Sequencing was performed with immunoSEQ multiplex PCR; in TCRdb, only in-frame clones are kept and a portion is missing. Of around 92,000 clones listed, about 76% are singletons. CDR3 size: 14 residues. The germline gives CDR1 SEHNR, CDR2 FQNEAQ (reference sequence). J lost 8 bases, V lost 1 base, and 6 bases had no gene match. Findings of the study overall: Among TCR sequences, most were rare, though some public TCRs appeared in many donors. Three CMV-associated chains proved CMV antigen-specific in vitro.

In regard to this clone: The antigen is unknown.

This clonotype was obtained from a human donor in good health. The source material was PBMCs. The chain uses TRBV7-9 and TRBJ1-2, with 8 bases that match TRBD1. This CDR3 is CASSLVLGQGGYTF. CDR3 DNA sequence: TGTGCCAGCAGCTTAGTACTTGGACAGGGAGGCTACACCTTC.